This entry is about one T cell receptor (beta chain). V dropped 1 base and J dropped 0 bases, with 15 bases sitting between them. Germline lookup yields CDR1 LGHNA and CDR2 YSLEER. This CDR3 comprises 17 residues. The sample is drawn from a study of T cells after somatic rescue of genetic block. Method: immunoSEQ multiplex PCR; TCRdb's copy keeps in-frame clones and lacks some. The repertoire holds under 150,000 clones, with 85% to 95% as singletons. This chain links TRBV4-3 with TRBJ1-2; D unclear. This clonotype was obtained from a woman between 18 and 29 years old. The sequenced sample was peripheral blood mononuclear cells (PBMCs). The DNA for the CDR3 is TGCGCCAGCAGCCAAGTCCTCCCCGGCGGGGCTAACTATGGCTACACCTTC. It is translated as CASSQVLPGGANYGYTF.